The subject of this entry is one T cell receptor (beta chain). The clone's antigen remains unknown. For sequencing, a NextSeq 550 was employed. The Human TCR Profiling Kit (MiLaboratory) was used to prepare UMI-labeled 5' RACE TRB cDNA libraries. The full amount of extracted RNA was used for cDNA synthesis, and the full amount of resulting cDNA was used for PCR amplification. Libraries were prepared in parallel with an identical number of PCR cycles. The source study handled its data this way. MIGEC and MiXCR extracted about 53,000 +/- 10,000 unique UMI-labeled TRB cDNA molecules per library, requiring at least two reads per UMI. On average, approximately 40,000 +/- 10,000 functional in-frame TRB CDR3 nucleotide clonotypes lacking stop codons were found per library. After downsampling to 5000 UMI-labeled TRB molecules per sample, diversity metrics such as normalized Shannon-Wiener and Chao1 were calculated in VDJtools. VDJtools was used to calculate clonotype-size-weighted physicochemical properties of the central five CDR3 residues, namely interaction energy, strength, volume and Kidera factor 4. TCRdb reprocessed the reads and lists each CDR3 protein sequence as a single entry, with no DNA. The V and J calls follow TCRdb's processing rather than the paper's. This sample's listing comprises about 80,000 distinct CDR3 sequences. Jointly, the top ten make up around 1.5% of the sample.

These data come from a study of CXCR3-negative and CXCR3-positive naive CD8 T cells (dated by TCRdb to about 2019). About the full investigation: In total, about 130 million TRB reads were obtained, which works out to roughly 1.5 +/- 0.3 million reads per library. Diversity and physicochemical repertoire analyses were performed on around 10 donors pooled from two independent experiments. The TRBV-TRBJ cluster analysis covered naive subsets from a handful of donors and memory cells from 3 donors.

Overall study results and their limits: Comparably high repertoire diversity was found in both naive subsets, whereas much lower repertoire diversity was found in memory CD8+ T cells. Naive CXCR3-negative and CXCR3-positive cells from the same donor showed similar TRBV-TRBJ usage, whereas memory cells showed distinct patterns. Because surface CD5, which has been linked to self-reactivity in mice, was comparable between naive subsets, TCR interaction strength was also inferred from TRB CDR3 physicochemical properties. CXCR3 expression partially decreased after cryopreservation, so most assays used freshly isolated PBMCs. Compared with CXCR3-negative naive cells, CXCR3-positive naive cells had TRB CDR3s with higher hydrophobicity (lower Kidera factor 4), lower energy, and higher strength and volume indices.

Inclusive of the bounding cysteine and phenylalanine, the CDR3 is 15 residues long. No DNA appears here. In the germline V gene, CDR1 corresponds to MGHDK and CDR2 to SYGVNS. Each CD8+ T cell subset was flow-sorted in triplicate, and some 300,000 cells per subset were placed directly into RLT lysis buffer. To exclude memory contaminants, naive CD8+ T cells were stringently defined as CD45RO-CCR7+CD27+CD95-. Peripheral blood mononuclear cells were isolated from buffy coats by standard density gradient centrifugation. Naive CXCR3-negative and CXCR3-positive CD8+ T cells were flow-sorted using a FACSAria III. Total RNA was extracted from sorted cells with an RNeasy Mini Kit.

Specimen: naive CXCR3- CD8+ T cells from blood. The cell subset or site label, read with the paper, signifies: CD45RO-CCR7+CD27+CD95- naive CD8+ T cells lacking CXCR3 (TNR3-). This sequence was found in a human donor in good health. Some clones in this sample may be carry-over from other donors' samples. Here the chain combines TRBV25-1 and TRBJ2-7; TCRdb's D call, TRBD1, is unchecked because there is no DNA. The CDR3: CASSDTTGGFYEQYF.